These T cell receptor beta chains were read from a single sample in a study of T cell repertoires in cytomegalovirus infection. Their target antigens are unknown. TCRdb analysed the reads with MiXCR anew, one entry per CDR3 protein. The sample has fewer than 1,000,000 distinct CDR3 sequences; around a third are singletons. Source: cultured CD8+ T cells from PBMCs, taken from culture after CMV antigen stimulation. The receptors here all came from a human donor in good health (CMV status not recorded). Some clones in this sample may be carry-over from other donors' samples. Both conserved end residues are part of each CDR3. The order of the fields is clone size, J gene, V gene, D gene, CDR3 protein, CDR3 DNA. A D gene is named only where the DNA matches it firmly. Clone size appears in some rows only: once, few, many, or a class for an expanded clone.

clone_size: few
j_call: TRBJ2-3
v_call: TRBV7-9
d_call: .
cdr3_aa: CASTSGRDTQYF
cdr3_nt: TGTGCCAGCACTTCGGGAAGGGATACGCAGTATTTT

clone_size: .
j_call: TRBJ2-1
v_call: TRBV4-1
d_call: .
cdr3_aa: CASTPLGIADNNEQFF
cdr3_nt: TGCGCCAGCACCCCGTTGGGAATAGCGGATAACAATGAGCAGTTCTTC

clone_size: .
j_call: TRBJ1-2
v_call: TRBV14
d_call: .
cdr3_aa: CASSPGGAEGYTF
cdr3_nt: TGTGCCAGCAGCCCCGGAGGAGCCGAGGGCTACACCTTC

clone_size: .
j_call: TRBJ2-1
v_call: TRBV27
d_call: .
cdr3_aa: CASSLSQGHNEQFF
cdr3_nt: TGTGCCAGCAGTTTAAGTCAGGGGCACAATGAGCAGTTCTTC

clone_size: few
j_call: TRBJ2-1
v_call: TRBV7-2
d_call: .
cdr3_aa: CASSLVPGLLDYNEQFF
cdr3_nt: TGTGCCAGCAGCTTAGTCCCGGGACTGCTGGACTACAATGAGCAGTTCTTC

clone_size: .
j_call: TRBJ1-5
v_call: TRBV12-5
d_call: .
cdr3_aa: CASRDTRYSNQPQHF
cdr3_nt: TGTGCTAGTCGCGACACGCGATATAGCAATCAGCCCCAGCATTTT

clone_size: .
j_call: TRBJ2-1
v_call: TRBV28
d_call: TRBD2
cdr3_aa: CASSTSGGYYNEQFF
cdr3_nt: TGTGCCAGCAGTACTAGCGGGGGGTACTACAATGAGCAGTTCTTC

clone_size: few
j_call: TRBJ2-1
v_call: TRBV10-3
d_call: .
cdr3_aa: CAIHNRAVGSNEQFF
cdr3_nt: TGTGCCATACATAACAGGGCGGTGGGGAGCAATGAGCAGTTCTTC

clone_size: few
j_call: TRBJ2-7
v_call: TRBV20-1
d_call: TRBD2
cdr3_aa: CSASGGRIPSGVAYEQYF
cdr3_nt: TGCAGTGCTAGTGGGGGGAGAATTCCTAGCGGGGTTGCCTACGAGCAGTACTTC

clone_size: .
j_call: TRBJ1-2
v_call: TRBV19
d_call: .
cdr3_aa: CASSWTEYGYTF
cdr3_nt: TGTGCCAGTAGTTGGACAGAATATGGCTACACCTTC

clone_size: .
j_call: TRBJ1-2
v_call: TRBV24-1
d_call: .
cdr3_aa: CATSDWSDSSYGYTF
cdr3_nt: TGTGCCACCAGTGATTGGAGCGACTCCAGCTATGGCTACACCTTC

clone_size: .
j_call: TRBJ1-5
v_call: TRBV19
d_call: TRBD1
cdr3_aa: CASYQRGGEIGDQPQHF
cdr3_nt: TGTGCCAGTTACCAGAGAGGGGGCGAAATCGGAGATCAGCCCCAGCATTTT

clone_size: many
j_call: TRBJ2-2
v_call: TRBV7-2
d_call: TRBD1
cdr3_aa: CASSPGQVNTGELFF
cdr3_nt: TGTGCCAGCAGCCCAGGACAGGTCAACACCGGGGAGCTGTTTTTT

clone_size: .
j_call: TRBJ2-1
v_call: TRBV6-6
d_call: .
cdr3_aa: CASSEGPYNEQFF
cdr3_nt: TGTGCCAGCAGTGAGGGGCCCTACAATGAGCAGTTCTTC

clone_size: few
j_call: TRBJ1-2
v_call: TRBV4-1
d_call: TRBD1
cdr3_aa: CASSQDSGQGATYYGYTF
cdr3_nt: TGCGCCAGCAGCCAAGATTCGGGACAGGGGGCGACTTACTATGGCTACACCTTC

clone_size: .
j_call: TRBJ1-4
v_call: TRBV7-9
d_call: .
cdr3_aa: CASSQQTGVNEKLFF
cdr3_nt: TGTGCCAGCAGCCAGCAGACGGGCGTTAATGAAAAACTGTTTTTT

clone_size: .
j_call: TRBJ1-4
v_call: TRBV6-2/TRBV6-3
d_call: .
cdr3_aa: CASTTRLLSAGTNEKLFF
cdr3_nt: TGTGCCAGCACCACGAGGCTGCTCTCTGCTGGGACTAATGAAAAACTGTTTTTT

clone_size: .
j_call: TRBJ1-1
v_call: TRBV6-2/TRBV6-3
d_call: .
cdr3_aa: CASSYRGAYTEAFF
cdr3_nt: TGTGCCAGCAGTTACAGGGGCGCCTACACTGAAGCTTTCTTT

clone_size: .
j_call: TRBJ2-5
v_call: TRBV27
d_call: TRBD2
cdr3_aa: CASADYSGGIQTQYF
cdr3_nt: TGTGCCAGCGCCGACTATAGCGGGGGTATACAGACCCAGTACTTC

clone_size: few
j_call: TRBJ1-1
v_call: TRBV12-3/TRBV12-4
d_call: .
cdr3_aa: CASSHQGPEAFF
cdr3_nt: TGTGCCAGCAGTCACCAAGGCCCTGAAGCTTTCTTT

clone_size: many
j_call: TRBJ2-5
v_call: TRBV19
d_call: .
cdr3_aa: CASSIGQETQYF
cdr3_nt: TGTGCCAGCAGCATAGGCCAAGAGACCCAGTACTTC

clone_size: .
j_call: TRBJ1-2
v_call: TRBV7-9
d_call: .
cdr3_aa: CASSLSVFQGPSNYGYTF
cdr3_nt: TGTGCCAGCAGCTTATCGGTCTTCCAGGGACCATCTAACTATGGCTACACCTTC

clone_size: many
j_call: TRBJ2-3
v_call: TRBV7-6
d_call: .
cdr3_aa: CASSTRAPDTQYF
cdr3_nt: TGTGCCAGCAGCACCAGGGCGCCGGATACGCAGTATTTT

clone_size: many
j_call: TRBJ2-1
v_call: TRBV7-8
d_call: TRBD2
cdr3_aa: CASSWDRTSGGNNEQFF
cdr3_nt: TGTGCCAGCAGCTGGGATCGGACTAGCGGGGGCAACAATGAGCAGTTCTTC

clone_size: .
j_call: TRBJ1-2
v_call: TRBV7-8
d_call: TRBD1
cdr3_aa: CASSRDRGSNGYTF
cdr3_nt: TGTGCCAGCAGCCGTGACAGGGGGTCTAACGGCTACACCTTC

clone_size: few
j_call: TRBJ1-6
v_call: TRBV6-6
d_call: .
cdr3_aa: CASSYSGPAVLVANNSPLHF
cdr3_nt: TGTGCCAGCAGTTACTCGGGGCCCGCGGTTCTAGTGGCGAATAATTCACCCCTCCACTTT

clone_size: .
j_call: TRBJ1-1
v_call: TRBV7-6
d_call: .
cdr3_aa: CASSSRQVTEAFF
cdr3_nt: TGTGCCAGCAGCTCTCGCCAGGTGACTGAAGCTTTCTTT

clone_size: .
j_call: TRBJ1-2
v_call: TRBV12-3/TRBV12-4
d_call: TRBD1
cdr3_aa: CASSSSQGGGYTF
cdr3_nt: TGTGCCAGCAGTTCGAGTCAGGGGGGGGGCTACACCTTC

clone_size: few
j_call: TRBJ1-5
v_call: TRBV9
d_call: TRBD1
cdr3_aa: CASSVGGGDGQPQHF
cdr3_nt: TGTGCCAGCAGCGTAGGAGGGGGCGATGGTCAGCCCCAGCATTTT

clone_size: .
j_call: TRBJ2-7
v_call: TRBV7-9
d_call: TRBD1
cdr3_aa: CASSGRDRTYEQYF
cdr3_nt: TGTGCCAGCAGCGGCCGGGACAGAACCTACGAGCAGTACTTC

clone_size: few
j_call: TRBJ2-3
v_call: TRBV20-1
d_call: TRBD2
cdr3_aa: CSARTASGGPTDTQYF
cdr3_nt: TGCAGTGCTAGGACCGCTAGCGGGGGGCCCACAGATACGCAGTATTTT

clone_size: .
j_call: TRBJ1-3
v_call: TRBV10-1
d_call: .
cdr3_aa: CASREGNTIYF
cdr3_nt: TGCGCCAGCAGAGAAGGAAACACCATATATTTT

clone_size: few
j_call: TRBJ2-3
v_call: TRBV18
d_call: .
cdr3_aa: CASSPLQTFTDTQYF
cdr3_nt: TGTGCCAGCTCACCACTACAGACTTTCACAGATACGCAGTATTTT